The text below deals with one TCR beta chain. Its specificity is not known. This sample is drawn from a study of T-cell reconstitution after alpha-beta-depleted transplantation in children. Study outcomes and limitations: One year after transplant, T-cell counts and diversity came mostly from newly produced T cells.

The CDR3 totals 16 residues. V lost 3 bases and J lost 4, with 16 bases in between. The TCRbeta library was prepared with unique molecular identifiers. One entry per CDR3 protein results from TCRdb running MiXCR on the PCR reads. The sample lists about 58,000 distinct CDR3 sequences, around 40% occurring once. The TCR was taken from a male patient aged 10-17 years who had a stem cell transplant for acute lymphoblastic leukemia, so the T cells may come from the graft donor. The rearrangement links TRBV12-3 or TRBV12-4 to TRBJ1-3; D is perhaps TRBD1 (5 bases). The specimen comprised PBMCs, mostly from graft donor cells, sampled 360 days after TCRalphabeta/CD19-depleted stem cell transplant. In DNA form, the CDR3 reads TGTGCCAGCAGTTTCCCCCTAACAGGTGCCGGAAACACCATATATTTT. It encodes CASSFPLTGAGNTIYF.